The 8 T cell receptor beta chains below come from one sample, sequenced in a study of T cell clonality in common variable immunodeficiency. Profiling relied on immunoSEQ multiplex PCR, and the TCRdb table lists in-frame clones only, not all of them. The sample yields some 64,000 clones, without any singletons. Sequencing was carried out using peripheral blood mononuclear cells. These receptor sequences come from a person aged 18 to 75 in good health.

There are many counts of this clone. The read stops 3 residues short of the end of the CDR3; the missing end is completed from the germline J gene. This chain joins TRBV7-8 and TRBJ2-7; D is uncertain. CDR3 size: 15 residues. Germline-derived CDR1 and CDR2 are SGHVS and FQNEAQ. The V gene lost 0 bases and the J gene lost 0 bases, with 9 bases spanning the gap. CDR3 DNA (partial): TGTGCCAGCAGCTTAGCGACGGGTAGCTCCTACGAG. Its protein is CASSLATGSSYE. The entire CDR3 protein reads CASSLATGSSYEQYF.

This clone was seen at least ten times. From the germline J gene comes the end of the CDR3, since the read stops 3 residues before it. The V and J genes are TRBV13 and TRBJ2-7; TRBD2 matches 7 bases. The CDR3 consists of 13 residues. V trimming: 5 bases; J trimming: 4 bases; junction bases outside the gene matches: 5. Germline values: CDR1 PRHDT, CDR2 FYEKMQ (reference sequence). The covered CDR3 bases are TGTGCCAGCAGCCATCGAGCGGGGTACGAG. Its translation is CASSHRAGYE. The complete CDR3 sequence is CASSHRAGYEQYF.

In its sample, this clone was seen a few times. The read comes to an end 3 residues before the CDR3 does, leaving the germline J gene to fill in the end. The chain links TRBV5-1 to TRBJ1-2; 9 nucleotides align to TRBD1. The germline CDR1 and CDR2 sequences are SGHRS and YFSETQ. The CDR3 has 18 amino acids. The J segment lost 2 bases and the V segment lost 4 bases, leaving 15 bases of the junction unmatched. The CDR3 here is CASSPSGPGTGYNYGYTF. The CDR3 bases that were read are TGCGCCAGCAGCCCATCCGGACCCGGGACAGGGTACAACTATGGC.

This clone was counted ten times or more. The read ends 3 residues shy of where the CDR3 ends; the end is completed using the germline J gene. This chain joins TRBV11-2 and TRBJ1-3; no reliable D call. The germline V gene encodes CDR1 SGHAT and CDR2 FQNNGV. Trimming cost V 5 bases and J 0 bases, with 11 bases left between them. CDR3 length: 15 residues. The CDR3 is CASSRHRGSGNTIYF. Incomplete CDR3 DNA: TGTGCCAGCAGCCGACATCGGGGCTCTGGAAACACC. Supplemented by reference TRBV11-2 and TRBJ1-3, the full variable domain reads EAGVAQSPRYKIIEKRQSVAFWCNPISGHATLYWYQQILGQGPKLLIQFQNNGVVDDSQLPKDRFSAERLKGVDSTLKIQPAKLEDSAVYLCASSRHRGSGNTIYFGEGSWLTVV.

This clone was seen ten or more times. With the read ending 3 residues before the CDR3 end, the germline J gene is used to fill in that end. This sequence joins TRBV29-1 and TRBJ2-2, with D maybe TRBD1 (5 bases). The germline V gene encodes CDR1 SQVTM and CDR2 ANQGSEA. The CDR3 extends over 16 amino acids. The germline V and J ends were trimmed by 7 bases and 4 bases, with 22 bases remaining between them. CDR3 bases read: TGCAGCGGGGGTGGCAGGGAAGGGTTGGTCACCGGGGAG. Translated, it gives CSGGGREGLVTGE. The whole CDR3 sequence reads CSGGGREGLVTGELFF.

This clone has at least ten counts. With the read ending 3 residues before the CDR3 end, the germline J gene is used to fill in that end. The rearrangement uses TRBV2 and TRBJ1-2, with D maybe TRBD1 (5 bases). Trimming removed 4 bases at V and 0 bases at J, with 18 bases between. This CDR3 spans 17 amino acids. CDR1 is SNHLY and CDR2 is FYNNEI in the germline V gene. The sequenced CDR3 bases are TGTGCCAGCAGTGTTCTTCCTGGACAAGCAACTAACTATGGC. Residues: CASSVLPGQATNYG. The complete CDR3 protein is CASSVLPGQATNYGYTF.

This clone has ten or more counts. The read comes to an end 3 residues before the CDR3 does, leaving the germline J gene to fill in the end. The chain couples TRBV20-1 to TRBJ2-3; TRBD2 agrees at 12 bases. V lost 0 bases to trimming and J lost 4 bases; unmatched junction nucleotides: 14. CDR3 length: 19 residues. Germline CDR1 reads DFQATT; CDR2 reads SNEGSKA (reference sequence). CDR3 bases read: TGCAGTGCTAGAGATCATGTGACAGGGCTAGCGGGAGGGCCAGATACG. This sequence encodes CSARDHVTGLAGGPDT. The complete CDR3 protein is CSARDHVTGLAGGPDTQYF.

This clone was seen at least ten times. The DNA ends 3 residues before the CDR3 does, and the rest of the CDR3 is filled in from the germline J gene. V usage is TRBV29-1 and J usage is TRBJ2-1, with D perhaps matching TRBD2 (6 bases). This CDR3 region has 15 residues. V was trimmed by 4 bases and J by 0 bases, leaving 13 bases between them. Germline CDR1 is SQVTM and CDR2 is ANQGSEA. CDR3 DNA (partial): TGCAGCGTTGGGGCTAGCGACAGCTCCTACAATGAG. Translated, it gives CSVGASDSSYNE. The whole CDR3 sequence reads CSVGASDSSYNEQFF.